What follows are 17 T cell receptor beta chains derived from one specimen sequenced in a study of blood T cell repertoires in COVID-19. The repertoire was sequenced with immunoSEQ multiplex PCR; TCRdb's copy has only in-frame clones and lacks some. Here the sample spans roughly 280,000 clones, 85% to 90% being singletons. The sequenced material came from PBMCs or T cells enriched from blood (not recorded which). These receptors were taken from a woman between 55 and 75 years old who had recovered from COVID-19.

The chain combines TRBV18 with TRBJ2-7; 9 nucleotides align to TRBD1. This CDR3 contains 16 residues. The germline gives CDR1 KGHSH, CDR2 LQKENI. Losses at the gene ends were 1 base for V and 0 bases for J; bases not matched to a gene: 4. The CDR3 sequence is CASSPRTGAVSYEQYF. DNA of the CDR3: TGTGCCAGCTCACCACGGACAGGGGCCGTCTCCTACGAGCAGTACTTC.

The V and J genes are TRBV2 and TRBJ2-2; D unclear. This CDR3 has 13 residues. Germline V gene sequence: CDR1 SNHLY, CDR2 FYNNEI. Trimming cost V 1 base and J 8 bases, with 8 bases left between them. The CDR3 nucleotides read TGTGCCAGCAGTGAAGGGCCCCGTGGGGAGCTGTTTTTT. Translation: CASSEGPRGELFF.

The chain employs TRBV19 and TRBJ2-1; 7 nucleotides agree with TRBD1. V dropped 3 bases and J dropped 5; count of bases not matched to a gene: 7. CDR3 length: 15 residues. From germline, CDR1 is LNHDA and CDR2 SQIVND (reference sequence). The CDR3 sequence is CASSISGTVNNEQFF. The CDR3, as DNA: TGTGCCAGTAGTATCTCCGGGACAGTAAACAATGAGCAGTTCTTC.

V and J are TRBV3-1 (or the pseudogene TRBV3-2) and TRBJ1-5, with a possible D match to TRBD1 (6 bases). V dropped 4 bases and J dropped 4 bases, with 8 bases sitting between them. CDR3 length: 13 residues. CDR1 and CDR2 from the germline V gene are LGHDT and YNNKEL (reference sequence). This chain's CDR3 is CASSRTGNQPQHF. The CDR3 bases are TGTGCCAGCAGCCGAACAGGGAATCAGCCCCAGCATTTT.

The chain uses TRBV7-3 and TRBJ2-2, with a weak D call TRBD1 (6 bases). Germline V gives CDR1 SGHTA, CDR2 FQGTGA. CDR3 length: 15 amino acids. Trimming cost V 5 bases and J 5 bases, with 15 bases left between them. This CDR3 reads CASSIQGGWTGELFF. CDR3 nucleotide sequence: TGTGCCAGCAGCATACAGGGCGGTTGGACCGGGGAGCTGTTTTTT.

The chain uses TRBV7-4 and TRBJ1-2, with 8 positions matching TRBD1. Germline V gene sequence: CDR1 SGHVT, CDR2 SQSDAQ. The length of the CDR3 is 17 residues. V trimming: 10 bases; J trimming: 1 base; junction bases outside the gene matches: 17. The CDR3 region is CATLSRGQVRINYGYTF. CDR3 in DNA: TGTGCCACCCTTTCCCGGGGACAGGTAAGGATTAACTATGGCTACACCTTC.

The chain carries TRBV7-9 and TRBJ1-1, with D tentatively TRBD1 (6 bases). The CDR3 spans 15 residues. Germline V gives CDR1 SEHNR, CDR2 FQNEAQ (reference sequence). Trimming cost V 2 bases and J 0 bases, with 10 bases left between them. Here the CDR3 reads CASSLQGPMNTEAFF. CDR3 bases: TGTGCCAGCAGCTTACAGGGGCCGATGAACACTGAAGCTTTCTTT.

V gene TRBV7-9 combines with J gene TRBJ2-1; D might be TRBD2 (5 bases). This CDR3 has 14 amino acids. Trimming cost V 0 bases and J 8 bases, with 11 bases left between them. Germline CDR1 reads SEHNR; CDR2 reads FQNEAQ (reference sequence). In DNA form, the CDR3 reads TGTGCCAGCAGCTTAGCGGGAGTTGCGGATGAGCAGTTCTTC. Its protein product is CASSLAGVADEQFF.

The sample holds one count of this clone. V gene TRBV28 combines with J gene TRBJ2-3; maybe TRBD2 (5 bases). V shed 6 bases and J shed 2 bases, with 15 bases lying between them. This CDR3 has 15 residues. Germline assignment: CDR1 MDHEN and CDR2 SYDVKM. The CDR3 DNA reads as TGTGCCAGCAGATCGAGGGTGGGGAACACAGATACGCAGTATTTT. This sequence encodes CASRSRVGNTDTQYF. The whole variable domain, remainder taken from reference TRBV28 and TRBJ2-3, is DVKVTQSSRYLVKRTGEKVFLECVQDMDHENMFWYRQDPGLGLRLIYFSYDVKMKEKGDIPEGYSVSREKKERFSLILESASTNQTSMYLCASRSRVGNTDTQYFGPGTRLTVL.

V usage is TRBV3-1 (or the pseudogene TRBV3-2) and J usage is TRBJ2-1; 7 nucleotides agree with TRBD2. The V segment lost 3 bases and the J segment 8 bases; nucleotides outside the gene matches: 7. Per the germline V gene, CDR1 is LGHDT and CDR2 is YNNKEL (reference sequence). This CDR3 is 14 amino acids long. Here the CDR3 DNA reads TGTGCCAGCAGCCAGACTACTAGCGACGATGAGCAGTTCTTC. It codes for CASSQTTSDDEQFF.

V gene TRBV5-6 combines with J gene TRBJ1-2; D not resolved. CDR1 and CDR2 (germline): SGHDT, YYEEEE. The CDR3 extends over 15 amino acids. The germline V and J ends were trimmed by 1 base and 4 bases, with 14 bases remaining between them. CDR3 bases: TGTGCCAGCAGCTTGTTCGGGGATCGCGGCTATGGCTACACCTTC. Its translation: CASSLFGDRGYGYTF.

This clone came up a few times. The chain recombines TRBV5-1 with TRBJ1-2; TRBD1 might be the D (5 bases). Germline V gives CDR1 SGHRS, CDR2 YFSETQ. Trimming took 1 base from V and 4 from J, leaving 8 bases between them. The CDR3 loop spans 13 amino acids. CDR3 region: CASSLNQGYGYTF. In nucleotides, the CDR3 is TGCGCCAGCAGCTTGAATCAGGGCTATGGCTACACCTTC.

This chain joins TRBV18 and TRBJ1-1; D may be TRBD1 (6 bases). The CDR3 has 15 residues. Per the germline V gene, CDR1 is KGHSH and CDR2 is LQKENI. Trimming pared 0 bases from V and 4 bases from J, leaving 12 bases between. In DNA, the CDR3 is TGTGCCAGCTCACCACCGCGGGGAGGGGGCACTGAAGCTTTCTTT. Its protein is CASSPPRGGGTEAFF.

The chain combines TRBV11-3 with TRBJ2-2, with D perhaps TRBD1 (6 bases). The germline V gene has CDR1 SGHNT and CDR2 YENEEA. V dropped 5 bases and J dropped 5 bases, with 15 bases sitting between them. The CDR3 spans 15 residues. The CDR3 sequence is CASSDPGARTGELFF. The DNA of the CDR3 is TGTGCCAGCAGCGATCCAGGGGCGAGGACCGGGGAGCTGTTTTTT.

The chain links TRBV18 to TRBJ2-1; no reliable D call. Trimming took off 0 bases at V and 10 bases at J, with 16 bases between the two ends. The CDR3 extends over 15 amino acids. Germline assignment: CDR1 KGHSH and CDR2 LQKENI. The CDR3 here is CASSPPYYTNSEQFF. CDR3 DNA: TGTGCCAGCTCACCACCCTACTATACGAATTCGGAGCAGTTCTTC.

Comment on this clone: A junction end diverges from the germline sequence, so it may reflect a read error. The chain uses TRBV4-1 and TRBJ1-2; D is perhaps TRBD1 (6 bases). Germline V gene lookup returns CDR1 MGHRA and CDR2 YSYEKL. This CDR3 region has 17 residues. CDR3 nucleotides: TGCGCCAGCAGCCTATCCATACAGGGATCTTTCGAGAATGGCAACACCTTC. This sequence encodes CASSLSIQGSFENGNTF.

This chain connects TRBV4-1 to TRBJ2-5; 7 bases are shared with TRBD1. V gave up 3 bases and J gave up 9 bases; unmatched junction bases: 10. Per germline, CDR1 MGHRA and CDR2 YSYEKL. The CDR3 covers 14 residues. CDR3 protein: CASSQTTGIGAQYF. The DNA for the CDR3 is TGCGCCAGCAGCCAGACGACAGGGATCGGGGCCCAGTACTTC.